This T cell receptor beta chain is from a study of blood T cell repertoires in COVID-19. Overall study context: T cells, B-cell-depleted T cells, or PBMCs provided the cDNA or gDNA that served as material.

Participants spanned ages roughly 18 to 90 years and resided in 24 US areas. From germline, CDR1 is MGHRA and CDR2 YSYEKL. This CDR3 is 18 amino acids long. V lost 0 bases and J lost 2, with 17 bases in between. Authors' methods: For nucleated cells, counts were estimated from reference gene primer amplification. Libraries were prepared by immunoSEQ multiplex PCR; TCRdb keeps only in-frame clonotypes and omits some of them. V and J calls and clone size follow that table, whereas D and trimming were derived from the DNA. Among approximately 150,000 clones, around 90% were seen once, and the ten largest hold roughly 4%.

This TCR came from a woman in her 40s who had been exposed to COVID-19. This rearrangement joins TRBV4-1 to TRBJ1-5; D is undetermined. Sequencing used PBMCs or T cells enriched from blood (not recorded which). The CDR3 here is CASSQDSTGSLGNQPQHF. The CDR3 DNA follows: TGCGCCAGCAGCCAAGATAGTACGGGATCGCTCGGCAATCAGCCCCAGCATTTT.